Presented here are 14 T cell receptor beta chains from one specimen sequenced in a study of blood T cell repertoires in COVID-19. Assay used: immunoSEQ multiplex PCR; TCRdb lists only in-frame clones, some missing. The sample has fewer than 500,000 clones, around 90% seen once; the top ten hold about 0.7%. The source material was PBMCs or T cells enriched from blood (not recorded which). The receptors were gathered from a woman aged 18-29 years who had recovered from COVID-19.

The CDR3: CASSTGQGAGGYTF. The CDR3 DNA reads TGCGCCAGCAGCACAGGACAGGGGGCAGGGGGCTACACCTTC. The rearrangement joins TRBV5-1 to TRBJ1-2; 11 nucleotides line up with TRBD1. Germline CDR1 and CDR2: SGHRS and YFSETQ. Germline trimming cut 4 bases from V and 8 bases from J; bases unmatched to any gene: 7. CDR3 length: 14 residues.

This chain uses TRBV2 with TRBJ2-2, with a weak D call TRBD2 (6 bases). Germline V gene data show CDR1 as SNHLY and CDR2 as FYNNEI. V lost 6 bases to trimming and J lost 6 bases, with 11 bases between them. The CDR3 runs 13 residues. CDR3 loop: CASRGRSAGELFF. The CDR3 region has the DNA TGTGCCAGCAGGGGGAGGTCGGCCGGGGAGCTGTTTTTT.

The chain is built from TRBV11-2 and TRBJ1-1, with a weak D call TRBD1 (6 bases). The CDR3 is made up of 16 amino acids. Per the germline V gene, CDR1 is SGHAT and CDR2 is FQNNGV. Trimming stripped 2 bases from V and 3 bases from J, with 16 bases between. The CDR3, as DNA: TGTGCCAGCAGCTTACAGGGGCCTTCTGGGGACACTGAAGCTTTCTTT. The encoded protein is CASSLQGPSGDTEAFF.

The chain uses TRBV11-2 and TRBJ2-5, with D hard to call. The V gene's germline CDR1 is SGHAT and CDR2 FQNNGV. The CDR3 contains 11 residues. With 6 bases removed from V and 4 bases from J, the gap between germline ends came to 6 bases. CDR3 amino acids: CASSRGETQYF. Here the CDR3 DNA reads TGTGCCAGCAGTCGCGGAGAGACCCAGTACTTC.

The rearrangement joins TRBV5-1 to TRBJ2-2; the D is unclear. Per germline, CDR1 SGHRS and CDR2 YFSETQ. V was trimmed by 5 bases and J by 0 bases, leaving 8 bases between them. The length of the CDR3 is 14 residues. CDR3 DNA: TGCGCCAGCAGACCGGTACCGAACACCGGGGAGCTGTTTTTT. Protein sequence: CASRPVPNTGELFF.

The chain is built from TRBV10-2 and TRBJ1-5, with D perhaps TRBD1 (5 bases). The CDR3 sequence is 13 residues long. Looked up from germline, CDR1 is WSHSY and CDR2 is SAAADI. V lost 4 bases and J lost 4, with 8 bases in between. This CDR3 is CASSVGDNQPQHF. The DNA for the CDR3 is TGCGCCAGCAGTGTAGGGGATAATCAGCCCCAGCATTTT.

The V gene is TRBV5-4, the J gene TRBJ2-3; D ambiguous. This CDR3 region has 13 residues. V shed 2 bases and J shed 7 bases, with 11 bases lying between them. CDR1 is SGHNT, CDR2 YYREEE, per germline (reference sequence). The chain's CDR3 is CASSLFQRNTQYF. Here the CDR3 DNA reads TGTGCCAGCAGCTTATTCCAGCGAAATACGCAGTATTTT.

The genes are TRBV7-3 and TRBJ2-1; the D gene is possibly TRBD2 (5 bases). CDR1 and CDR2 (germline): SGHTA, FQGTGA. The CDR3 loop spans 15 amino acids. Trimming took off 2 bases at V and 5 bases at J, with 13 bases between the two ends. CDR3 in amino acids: CASSLSGVWNNEQFF. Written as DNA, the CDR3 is TGTGCCAGCAGCTTATCCGGGGTATGGAACAATGAGCAGTTCTTC.

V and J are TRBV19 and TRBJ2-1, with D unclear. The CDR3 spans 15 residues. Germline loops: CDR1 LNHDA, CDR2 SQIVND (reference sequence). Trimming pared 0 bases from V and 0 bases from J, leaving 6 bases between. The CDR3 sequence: CASSIDPGSYNEQFF. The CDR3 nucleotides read TGTGCCAGTAGTATAGATCCGGGCTCCTACAATGAGCAGTTCTTC.

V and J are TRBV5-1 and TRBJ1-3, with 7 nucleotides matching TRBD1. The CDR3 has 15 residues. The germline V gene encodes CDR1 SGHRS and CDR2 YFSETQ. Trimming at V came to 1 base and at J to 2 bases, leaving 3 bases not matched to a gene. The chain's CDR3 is CASSLPQGAGNTIYF. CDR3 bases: TGCGCCAGCAGCTTGCCCCAGGGGGCTGGAAACACCATATATTTT.

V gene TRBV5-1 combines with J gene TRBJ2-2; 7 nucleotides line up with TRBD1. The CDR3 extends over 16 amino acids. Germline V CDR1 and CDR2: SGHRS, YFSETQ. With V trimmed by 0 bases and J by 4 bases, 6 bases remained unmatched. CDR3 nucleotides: TGCGCCAGCAGCTTGGAAGGGGGCCGGGGCACCGGGGAGCTGTTTTTT. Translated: CASSLEGGRGTGELFF.

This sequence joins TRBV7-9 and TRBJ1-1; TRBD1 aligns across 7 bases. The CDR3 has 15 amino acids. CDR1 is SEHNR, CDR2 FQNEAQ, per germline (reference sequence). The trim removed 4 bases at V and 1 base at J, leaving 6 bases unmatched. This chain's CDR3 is CASSSLTGPNTEAFF. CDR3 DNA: TGTGCCAGCAGCTCCCTGACAGGGCCGAACACTGAAGCTTTCTTT.

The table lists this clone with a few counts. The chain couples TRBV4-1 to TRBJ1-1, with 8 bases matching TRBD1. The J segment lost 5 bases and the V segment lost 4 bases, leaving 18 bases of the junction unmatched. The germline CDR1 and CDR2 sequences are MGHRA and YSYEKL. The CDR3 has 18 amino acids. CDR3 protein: CASSPEPQLQGDRTEAFF. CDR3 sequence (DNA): TGCGCCAGCAGCCCCGAACCCCAGTTACAGGGGGATCGGACTGAAGCTTTCTTT.

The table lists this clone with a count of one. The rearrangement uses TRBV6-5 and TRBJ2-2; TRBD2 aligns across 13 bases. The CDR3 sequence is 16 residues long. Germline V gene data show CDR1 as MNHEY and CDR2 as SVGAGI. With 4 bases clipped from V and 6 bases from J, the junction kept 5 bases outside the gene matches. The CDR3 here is CASSWTSGGISGELFF. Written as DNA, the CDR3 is TGTGCCAGCAGTTGGACTAGCGGGGGAATCTCCGGGGAGCTGTTTTTT.